The 26 T cell receptor beta chains below come from one sample, sequenced in a study of blood T cells in healthy people across ages (dated by TCRdb to 2014 to 2015). Library construction relied on 5' RACE. The sequencer was an Illumina HiSeq 2500. The second PCR ran for about 6 to 12 cycles and used a J-beta primer mix along with a sample-barcoded 5' primer. TCRdb ran its own pipeline on the public reads, namely fastp trimming at Q25 and MiXCR clone calling, and kept in-frame beta chains. Each record represents a unique CDR3 protein, reported with the most common genes and DNA among its rows. For this sample there are 800,000 to 950,000 distinct CDR3 sequences; 25% to 35% appear just once. The ten largest clones add up to roughly 10% of the sample. These same data were also listed under a study on T cells of mothers and their children.

Sequenced sample: blood. These receptors all stem from a middle-aged woman in good health.

The table lists this clonotype with a few counts. This rearrangement joins TRBV12-3 or TRBV12-4 to TRBJ2-3, with TRBD2 identical over 10 bases. The CDR3 sequence is 14 residues long. Germline trimming cut 7 bases from V and 5 bases from J; bases unmatched to any gene: 6. CDR3 in DNA: TGTGCCAGCAACCCTAGCGGGGGAATAGATACGCAGTATTTT. Its translation: CASNPSGGIDTQYF.

This chain connects TRBV5-6 to TRBJ2-3; D is uncertain. This CDR3 region has 17 residues. Trimming cost V 7 bases and J 0 bases, with 21 bases left between them. Germline-derived CDR1 and CDR2 are SGHDT and YYEEEE. This CDR3 reads CASELGGFPYSTDTQYF. In DNA form, the CDR3 reads TGTGCCAGCGAGTTAGGTGGGTTCCCGTATAGCACAGATACGCAGTATTTT.

This sequence joins TRBV29-1 and TRBJ1-2; 7 bases are shared with TRBD1. The junction had 5 bases not matched to a gene; V was cut back by 4 bases and J by 3 bases. The germline V gene has CDR1 SQVTM and CDR2 ANQGSEA. This CDR3 comprises 13 residues. In DNA form, the CDR3 reads TGCAGCGTTGTGACCCAGGGGGACTATGGCTACACCTTC. Encoded protein: CSVVTQGDYGYTF. Full variable domain (rest looked up from reference TRBV29-1 and TRBJ1-2): SAVISQKPSRDICQRGTSLTIQCQVDSQVTMMFWYRQQPGQSLTLIATANQGSEATYESGFVIDKFPISRPNLTFSTLTVSNMSPEDSSIYLCSVVTQGDYGYTFGSGTRLTVV.

A word on this clonotype: Possible read error: a much larger clone is one base away. The genes are TRBV9 and TRBJ2-5; 9 bases map to TRBD1. Trimming removed 3 bases from V and 11 bases from J; junction bases left unmatched: 8. This CDR3 is 13 amino acids long. Germline V gene sequence: CDR1 SGDLS, CDR2 YYNGEE. CDR3 sequence reads: CASSGDRGGEQYF. In DNA, the CDR3 is TGTGCCAGCAGCGGAGACAGGGGGGGTGAGCAGTACTTC.

Comments on this clonotype: This may be a read error, as it is one base from a much larger clone. The J gene is TRBJ2-7, the V gene TRBV3-1, with 7 bases lining up with TRBD1. This CDR3 has 13 residues. The V gene's germline CDR1 is LGHDT and CDR2 YNNKEL (reference sequence). The J segment lost 4 bases and the V segment lost 8 bases, leaving 8 bases of the junction unmatched. The DNA of the CDR3 is TGTGCCAGCGGACCACAGGGGCTATACGAGCAGTACTTC. Protein product: CASGPQGLYEQYF.

This clonotype was found a few times. CDR3 coding DNA: TGTGCCAGCAGCGTGGACAGCGGCCCAGATACGCAGTATTTT. It translates to CASSVDSGPDTQYF. V is TRBV7-2 and J is TRBJ2-3; perhaps TRBD1 as D (6 bases). The V end lost 5 bases, the J end lost 4 bases, and 13 bases lay between the germline ends. CDR1 SGHTA and CDR2 FQGNSA come from the germline V gene. The CDR3 extends over 14 amino acids.

This clonotype was detected only a few times. V gene TRBV7-9 combines with J gene TRBJ1-1; D gene ambiguous. The CDR3 runs 12 residues. V lost 10 bases and J lost 3, with 12 bases in between. Per the germline V gene, CDR1 is SEHNR and CDR2 is FQNEAQ (reference sequence). The CDR3 DNA is TGTGCCACCTTCGACCCCGACACTGAAGCTTTCTTT. It translates to CATFDPDTEAFF.

Turning to this clonotype: Given a much more abundant clone one base away, this may be a read error. The rearrangement links TRBV7-2 to TRBJ2-5; 9 bases fit TRBD1. V lost 6 bases, J lost 1 base, and 9 bases stayed unmatched. Germline CDR1 and CDR2: SGHTA and FQGNSA. The CDR3 runs 16 residues. The CDR3 loop reads CASRLLGTGSQETQYF. Written as DNA, the CDR3 is TGTGCCAGCAGACTACTCGGGACAGGGAGCCAAGAGACCCAGTACTTC.

This clonotype has ten or more counts. The V call is TRBV6-4, the J call TRBJ2-2; D may match TRBD1 or TRBD2 (5 bases each). This CDR3 has 13 amino acids. V was pared by 3 bases and J by 3 bases, with 5 bases between. CDR1 and CDR2 from the germline V gene are MRHNA and SNTAGT. This CDR3 is CASSEGHTGELFF. CDR3 DNA sequence: TGTGCCAGCAGTGAGGGACACACCGGGGAGCTGTTTTTT.

V is TRBV10-3 and J is TRBJ1-1, with D unclear. V was pared by 6 bases and J by 5 bases, with 7 bases between. Germline V gives CDR1 ENHRY, CDR2 SYGVKD. The length of the CDR3 is 11 residues. As DNA, the CDR3 is TGTGCCATCAGCGCGCAGACTGAAGCTTTCTTT. Its translation is CAISAQTEAFF.

Here the CDR3 reads CASSPTSPGSKNIQYF. As DNA, the CDR3 is TGTGCCAGCAGTCCTACATCCCCAGGGAGCAAAAACATTCAGTACTTC. This chain joins TRBV28 and TRBJ2-4; D may match TRBD1 or TRBD2 (5 bases each). Trimming left V 5 bases short and J 3 bases short, with 17 bases between. Looked up from germline, CDR1 is MDHEN and CDR2 is SYDVKM. The CDR3 runs to 16 residues.

The rearrangement uses TRBV12-3 or TRBV12-4 and TRBJ2-7; TRBD1 agrees at 11 bases. Germline trimming cut 7 bases from V and 2 bases from J; bases unmatched to any gene: 10. The CDR3 has 16 amino acids. The CDR3 DNA is TGTGCCAGCACTATCCTAGGGACAGGGGGTACCTACGAGCAGTACTTC. Its translation: CASTILGTGGTYEQYF.

The V call is TRBV5-1, the J call TRBJ2-1, with 15 bases matching TRBD2. Unmatched junction bases numbered 13, after V lost 4 bases and J lost 5 bases. Per the germline V gene, CDR1 is SGHRS and CDR2 is YFSETQ. The CDR3 runs to 19 residues. The CDR3 spells CASSGGLAGGKPINNEQFF. The CDR3 coding sequence is TGCGCCAGCAGCGGCGGACTAGCGGGGGGGAAACCTATCAACAATGAGCAGTTCTTC.

V is TRBV6-5 and J is TRBJ2-1, with D possibly being TRBD2 (7 bases). Germline V gene sequence: CDR1 MNHEY, CDR2 SVGAGI. The CDR3 spans 14 residues. Deletions cut 4 bases from V and 5 bases from J, with 12 bases between. CDR3 protein: CASSLGGEHNEQFF. CDR3 sequence (DNA): TGTGCCAGCAGTTTAGGGGGGGAACACAATGAGCAGTTCTTC.

This clonotype was seen a few times. This sequence joins TRBV5-1 and TRBJ2-7, with D possibly being TRBD2 (5 bases). This CDR3 is 14 amino acids long. Between the trimmed V and J ends, which lost 3 bases and 7 bases, there was a span of 17 bases. CDR1 is SGHRS, CDR2 YFSETQ, per germline. The CDR3 bases are TGCGCCAGCAGCTCTATCCCGGGGTTAGGTGAGCAGTACTTC. This codes for CASSSIPGLGEQYF.

The V gene is TRBV5-1, the J gene TRBJ1-2, with TRBD1 matching 10 bases. The germline gives CDR1 SGHRS, CDR2 YFSETQ. V shed 0 bases, J shed 8 bases, and the junction held 10 bases outside the gene matches. This CDR3 is 16 amino acids long. This chain's CDR3 is CASSLEGVGTGDGYTF. CDR3 in DNA: TGCGCCAGCAGCTTGGAAGGTGTCGGGACAGGGGACGGCTACACCTTC.

This clonotype was recorded a few times. The CDR3 spells CSAPDVGGYNEQFF. CDR3 DNA: TGCAGTGCCCCTGATGTCGGGGGTTACAATGAGCAGTTCTTC. The chain uses TRBV20-1 and TRBJ2-1; D is possibly TRBD2 (6 bases). This CDR3 has 14 amino acids. Trimming removed 6 bases from V and 4 bases from J, with 16 bases in between. CDR1 is DFQATT and CDR2 is SNEGSKA in the germline V gene (reference sequence).

This chain joins TRBV4-1 and TRBJ2-3, with D unresolved. This CDR3 contains 13 residues. CDR1 MGHRA and CDR2 YSYEKL come from the germline V gene. With 3 bases removed from V and 6 bases from J, the gap between germline ends came to 10 bases. This CDR3 is CASSHWSSDTQYF. The DNA for the CDR3 is TGCGCCAGCAGCCACTGGTCTTCCGATACGCAGTATTTT.

For this clonotype: This may stem from a read error, because a much larger clone lies one nucleotide away. The rearrangement links TRBV7-2 to TRBJ1-2, with 10 bases that match TRBD1. Germline V gene lookup returns CDR1 SGHTA and CDR2 FQGNSA. The CDR3 spans 15 residues. Unmatched junction bases numbered 8, after V lost 3 bases and J lost 7 bases. In DNA form, the CDR3 reads TGTGCCAGCAGCTTTTCCGCGGGACAGGGGAGTGGCTACACCTTC. This sequence encodes CASSFSAGQGSGYTF.

This chain uses TRBV4-1 with TRBJ1-3, with 7 bases aligning to TRBD1. V shed 0 bases, J shed 2 bases, and the junction held 7 bases outside the gene matches. The CDR3 covers 17 residues. Germline values: CDR1 MGHRA, CDR2 YSYEKL. The CDR3 DNA is TGCGCCAGCAGCCAAGAAGGACAGGCGCCTACTGGAAACACCATATATTTT. Protein sequence: CASSQEGQAPTGNTIYF.

About this clonotype itself: This may be a read error: a much more frequent sequence differs by one nucleotide. In DNA form, the CDR3 reads TGTACCAGCAGCTTAGCGGGACAGGTGTCCTACGAGCAGTACTTC. Its protein product is CTSSLAGQVSYEQYF. The V and J genes are TRBV7-2 and TRBJ2-7, with 8 bases matching TRBD1. In germline, CDR1 is SGHTA, CDR2 FQGNSA. V lost 0 bases to trimming and J lost 1 base; unmatched junction nucleotides: 2. This CDR3 contains 15 residues.

The V gene is TRBV28, the J gene TRBJ1-1, with 10 bases lining up with TRBD1. The CDR3 is 14 amino acids. Per the germline V gene, CDR1 is MDHEN and CDR2 is SYDVKM. The trim removed 6 bases at V and 3 bases at J, leaving 4 bases unmatched. The DNA for the CDR3 is TGTGCCAGCAGACGACAGGGGGCGCACACTGAAGCTTTCTTT. Translating it yields CASRRQGAHTEAFF.

This clonotype was detected many times. The rearrangement links TRBV7-2 to TRBJ2-1; D remains unclear. The ends were cut back, 2 bases at V and 1 base at J, with 9 bases in the middle. Germline V gene lookup returns CDR1 SGHTA and CDR2 FQGNSA. The CDR3 covers 15 residues. The CDR3: CASSLTGVSYNEQFF. In DNA, the CDR3 is TGTGCCAGCAGCTTAACTGGGGTTTCCTACAATGAGCAGTTCTTC.

The chain is built from TRBV12-3 or TRBV12-4 and TRBJ1-3; D unclear. The germline V and J ends were trimmed by 6 bases and 4 bases, with 16 bases remaining between them. The CDR3 contains 15 residues. Written as DNA, the CDR3 is TGTGCCAGCAGACGTCTCGGGAGGCCCGGAAACACCATATATTTT. It specifies CASRRLGRPGNTIYF.

The sample holds many counts of this clonotype. This chain links TRBV11-1 with TRBJ2-7; 9 bases match TRBD1. The J segment lost 3 bases and the V segment lost 5 bases, leaving 8 bases of the junction unmatched. The germline CDR1 and CDR2 sequences are SGHAT and FQDESV (reference sequence). CDR3 length: 15 residues. Here the CDR3 DNA reads TGTGCCAGCAGCCCCCGAGGACAGGGGCGCTACGAGCAGTACTTC. This codes for CASSPRGQGRYEQYF.

Turning to this clonotype: An end of the junction does not agree with germline; a read error may underlie this. V usage is TRBV5-6 and J usage is TRBJ1-2; D gene ambiguous. Germline V gives CDR1 SGHDT, CDR2 YYEEEE. CDR3 length: 14 residues. CDR3 residues: CTSSSRPANYGYTF. DNA of the CDR3: TGTACCAGCAGCTCCCGCCCAGCTAACTATGGCTACACCTTC.